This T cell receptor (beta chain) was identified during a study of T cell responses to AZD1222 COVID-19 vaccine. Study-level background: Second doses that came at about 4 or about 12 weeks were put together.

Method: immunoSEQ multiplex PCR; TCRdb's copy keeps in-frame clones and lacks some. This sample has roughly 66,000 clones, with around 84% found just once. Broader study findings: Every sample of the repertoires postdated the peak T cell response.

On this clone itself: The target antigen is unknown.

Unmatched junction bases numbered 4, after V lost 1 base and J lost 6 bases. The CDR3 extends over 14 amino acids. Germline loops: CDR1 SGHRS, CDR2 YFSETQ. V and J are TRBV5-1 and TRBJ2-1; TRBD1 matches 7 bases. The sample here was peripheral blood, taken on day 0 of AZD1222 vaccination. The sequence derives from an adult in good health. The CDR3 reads CASSLTGVVNEQFF. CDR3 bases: TGCGCCAGCAGCTTGACAGGGGTGGTCAATGAGCAGTTCTTC.